This passage covers 28 T cell receptor beta chains from one sample sequenced in a study of shared clonotypes between healthy human individuals. Repertoires were generated with immunoSEQ multiplex PCR, while TCRdb's copy carries only in-frame clones and drops some. The data hold about 1 million clones, with about 80% observed a single time. Sequencing was performed on memory CD4+ T cells from PBMCs. The subset denotes: CD45RA-negative fraction. The source is a man younger than 35 in good health. Some clones in this sample may be carry-over from other donors' samples.

On this clone itself: This specimen includes other DNA sequences encoding the same CDR3. The rearrangement joins TRBV18 to TRBJ2-7; D is ambiguous. Germline CDR1 reads KGHSH; CDR2 reads LQKENI. This CDR3 has 13 residues. With 2 bases removed from V and 3 bases from J, the gap between germline ends came to 8 bases. The CDR3 DNA reads TGTGCCAGCTCACCAACATCAGACTACGAGCAGTACTTC. Translation: CASSPTSDYEQYF. Full variable domain (remainder filled in from reference TRBV18 and TRBJ2-7): NAGVMQNPRHLVRRRGQEARLRCSPMKGHSHVYWYRQLPEEGLKFMVYLQKENIIDESGMPKERFSAEFPKEGPSILRIQQVVRGDSAAYFCASSPTSDYEQYFGPGTRLTVT.

This clone was picked up one time. The genes are TRBV7-2 and TRBJ2-2, with 13 bases identical to TRBD2. Germline values: CDR1 SGHTA, CDR2 FQGNSA. The CDR3 consists of 15 residues. Trimming at V came to 4 bases and at J to 11 bases, leaving 7 bases not matched to a gene. In nucleotides, the CDR3 is TGTGCCAGCAGCTCTCCGGGACTAGCGGGAAAAGAGCTGTTTTTT. This encodes CASSSPGLAGKELFF.

This clone was found a few times. This sequence joins TRBV4-2 and TRBJ1-2; tentatively, D is TRBD1 (5 bases). In germline, CDR1 is LGHNA, CDR2 YNFKEQ. This CDR3 is 14 amino acids long. V lost 0 bases and J lost 6, with 11 bases in between. CDR3 sequence: CASSQEARVDGYTF. CDR3 bases: TGTGCCAGCAGCCAAGAAGCCAGGGTGGATGGCTACACCTTC.

This chain links TRBV28 with TRBJ2-2; maybe TRBD2 (6 bases). Germline assignment: CDR1 MDHEN and CDR2 SYDVKM. The CDR3 length is 16 residues. Trimming removed 7 bases from V and 0 bases from J, with 15 bases in between. CDR3 nucleotide sequence: TGTGCCAGCACGGGTTCTAGCGCCCCGAACACCGGGGAGCTGTTTTTT. This translates into CASTGSSAPNTGELFF.

The gene calls are TRBV6-6 and TRBJ2-5; 8 nucleotides line up with TRBD2. This CDR3 spans 15 amino acids. V was clipped by 6 bases and J by 7 bases; unmatched bases: 13. Germline CDR1 MNHNY, CDR2 SVGAGI (reference sequence). CDR3 amino acids: CASRGAGTRSGTQYF. The CDR3 region has the DNA TGTGCCAGCAGGGGTGCCGGGACTAGGAGCGGGACCCAGTACTTC.

The rearrangement uses TRBV5-4 and TRBJ1-2; the match to TRBD1 covers 8 bases. The germline V gene encodes CDR1 SGHNT and CDR2 YYREEE (reference sequence). The J segment lost 8 bases and the V segment lost 4 bases, leaving 13 bases of the junction unmatched. The CDR3 loop spans 15 amino acids. CDR3 nucleotides: TGTGCCAGCAGCCTGGGCGGACAGGGCTTGCGCGGCTACACCTTC. This translates into CASSLGGQGLRGYTF.

CDR3 loop: CASRGTAKVFDEQYF. The DNA of the CDR3 is TGTGCCAGCAGGGGGACAGCTAAGGTGTTCGACGAGCAGTACTTC. The J gene is TRBJ2-7, the V gene TRBV6-1; 7 bases fit TRBD1. Losses at the gene ends were 6 bases for V and 5 bases for J; bases not matched to a gene: 13. The CDR3 consists of 15 residues. CDR1 is MNHNS, CDR2 SASEGT, per germline.

J is TRBJ2-2 and V is TRBV11-2, with D unclear. V gave up 6 bases and J gave up 4 bases, with 12 bases separating them. Germline-derived CDR1 and CDR2 are SGHAT and FQNNGV. The CDR3 extends over 14 amino acids. The CDR3 protein is CASSPQTFTGELFF. The CDR3, as DNA: TGTGCCAGCAGTCCCCAAACCTTCACCGGGGAGCTGTTTTTT.

The chain has TRBV10-1 and TRBJ2-3; 12 bases are a match to TRBD2. Per germline, CDR1 WNHNN and CDR2 SYGVQD (reference sequence). The CDR3 loop spans 18 amino acids. The V and J ends lost 0 bases and 4 bases, in that order; junction bases with no gene match: 8. The CDR3 DNA reads TGCGCCAGCAGTGAGTCTAGGGCTAGCGGGAGGGCCCCAGATACGCAGTATTTT. It codes for CASSESRASGRAPDTQYF.

The V gene is TRBV28, the J gene TRBJ1-2; D may be TRBD1 (5 bases). The V gene's germline CDR1 is MDHEN and CDR2 SYDVKM. V was pared by 4 bases and J by 5 bases, with 20 bases between. The CDR3 totals 16 residues. The CDR3 coding sequence is TGTGCCAGCAGTTCTGGGGCCCTCCGCGGGGGTTATGGCTACACCTTC. This codes for CASSSGALRGGYGYTF.

The V call is TRBV19, the J call TRBJ2-7; D is ambiguous. Germline-derived CDR1 and CDR2 are LNHDA and SQIVND (reference sequence). The V end lost 8 bases, the J end lost 5 bases, and 10 bases lay between the germline ends. The CDR3 is made up of 11 amino acids. The CDR3 coding sequence is TGTGCCAGTGGTTTGTTCCACGAGCAGTACTTC. Translation gives CASGLFHEQYF.

The chain's CDR3 is CASSGTSPREQFF. In DNA, the CDR3 is TGTGCCAGCAGCGGAACTAGCCCCAGGGAGCAGTTCTTC. The rearrangement uses TRBV11-3 and TRBJ2-1, with a weak D call TRBD2 (6 bases). V was pared by 5 bases and J by 10 bases, with 15 bases between. The CDR3 length is 13 residues. CDR1 and CDR2 from the germline V gene are SGHNT and YENEEA.

The gene calls are TRBV5-5 and TRBJ2-3; 14 positions agree with TRBD2. Germline values: CDR1 SGHKS, CDR2 YYEKEE (reference sequence). The trim removed 4 bases at V and 5 bases at J, leaving 12 bases unmatched. The CDR3 extends over 18 amino acids. CDR3 sequence (DNA): TGTGCCAGCAGCGTAGGGACTAGCGGGAGAGGACTGGGAGATACGCAGTATTTT. Translating it yields CASSVGTSGRGLGDTQYF.

The V and J genes are TRBV27 and TRBJ2-3; D not certain. In germline, CDR1 is MNHEY, CDR2 SMNVEV (reference sequence). Deletions cut 3 bases from V and 0 bases from J, with 16 bases between. The CDR3 has 17 residues. CDR3 sequence: CASSFTLISSSTDTQYF. In DNA, the CDR3 is TGTGCCAGCAGTTTTACCCTAATCTCCTCTAGCACAGATACGCAGTATTTT.

The chain carries TRBV4-3 and TRBJ1-2; the match to TRBD1 covers 8 bases. The CDR3 contains 15 residues. Germline CDR1 and CDR2: LGHNA and YSLEER. V shed 4 bases, J shed 4 bases, and the junction held 8 bases outside the gene matches. The CDR3 DNA is TGCGCCAGCAGCCGAACCGGACAGGGCCTCTATGGCTACACCTTC. Its translation is CASSRTGQGLYGYTF.

This clone was detected only a few times. Distinct nucleotide sequences in the sample also encode this CDR3. CDR3 DNA sequence: TGCGCCAGCAGCTTGGAACCGGGAAACACTGAAGCTTTCTTT. The encoded protein is CASSLEPGNTEAFF. The V call is TRBV5-1, the J call TRBJ1-1; D is ambiguous. Looked up from germline, CDR1 is SGHRS and CDR2 is YFSETQ. The CDR3 is 14 residues long. The V and J ends lost 0 bases and 2 bases respectively, with 8 bases between them. The full variable domain, rest sourced from reference TRBV5-1 and TRBJ1-1, is KAGVTQTPRYLIKTRGQQVTLSCSPISGHRSVSWYQQTPGQGLQFLFEYFSETQRNKGNFPGRFSGRQFSNSRSEMNVSTLELGDSALYLCASSLEPGNTEAFFGQGTRLTVV.

Details on this clone: A read error may produce the germline difference seen at one junction end. Other nucleotide sequences from this sample produce the same CDR3. The chain has TRBV5-1 and TRBJ1-1; no clear D gene. Germline lookup yields CDR1 SGHRS and CDR2 YFSETQ. CDR3 length: 15 amino acids. CDR3 protein: CASSLEPGVKTEAFF. The CDR3, as DNA: TGCGCCAGCAGCTTGGAACCCGGCGTGAAGACTGAAGCTTTCTTT.

The genes are TRBV10-1 and TRBJ2-4, with D possibly being TRBD1 (6 bases). Germline CDR1 and CDR2: WNHNN and SYGVQD (reference sequence). V lost 4 bases to trimming and J lost 3 bases, with 7 bases between them. The CDR3 is 13 amino acids. Here the CDR3 reads CASSGTDKNIQYF. The CDR3 DNA reads as TGCGCCAGCAGTGGGACAGACAAAAACATTCAGTACTTC.

In its sample, this clone was seen many times. The sample has other DNA sequences that encode this CDR3 too. In nucleotides, the CDR3 is TGTGCCAGCAGTTCCCTTAGGACCGGGGAGCTGTTTTTT. This encodes CASSSLRTGELFF. This sequence joins TRBV28 and TRBJ2-2; D not certain. Germline CDR1 reads MDHEN; CDR2 reads SYDVKM. V gave up 4 bases and J gave up 5 bases, with 8 bases separating them. CDR3 length: 13 residues.

V is TRBV18 and J is TRBJ1-1; D call uncertain. The ends were cut back, 4 bases at V and 2 bases at J, with 8 bases in the middle. This CDR3 contains 13 residues. The germline CDR1 and CDR2 sequences are KGHSH and LQKENI. CDR3 DNA: TGTGCCAGCTCACTCGAGGGAAACACTGAAGCTTTCTTT. This encodes CASSLEGNTEAFF.

Note on this clone: A read error may explain this, as a much larger clone is one base away. The genes are TRBV5-4 and TRBJ2-5; no clear D. V lost 1 base and J 5 bases, leaving 6 bases between the germline ends. In germline, CDR1 is SGHNT, CDR2 YYREEE (reference sequence). The CDR3 runs to 12 residues. The CDR3 sequence is CASSLSEETQYF. CDR3 coding DNA: TGTGCCAGCAGCTTGTCTGAGGAGACCCAGTACTTC.

The chain employs TRBV11-2 and TRBJ1-1; 8 positions match TRBD1. The CDR3 has 14 amino acids. Germline lookup yields CDR1 SGHAT and CDR2 FQNNGV. J was trimmed by 4 bases and V by 4 bases; bases with no gene match: 5. This CDR3 is CASSSYRGATEAFF. In DNA, the CDR3 is TGTGCCAGCAGCTCCTACAGGGGGGCCACTGAAGCTTTCTTT.

Concerning this clone: It differs at one base from a far larger clone, so likely a read error. This rearrangement joins TRBV11-2 to TRBJ2-7; TRBD1 aligns across 7 bases. The V segment lost 5 bases and the J segment 2 bases; nucleotides outside the gene matches: 3. Germline loops: CDR1 SGHAT, CDR2 FQNNGV. The CDR3 extends over 13 amino acids. The CDR3 DNA reads as TGTGCCAGCAGCCGGGACAGCCCCTACGAGCAGTACTTC. It translates to CASSRDSPYEQYF.

DNA for the CDR3: TGTGCCAGCTCACCCTCTCTACCGGGGCAGGCTGAGCAGTTCTTC. Translation gives CASSPSLPGQAEQFF. The chain uses TRBV18 and TRBJ2-1, with D perhaps given as TRBD1 or TRBD2 (5 bases each). The length of the CDR3 is 15 residues. Germline V gene lookup returns CDR1 KGHSH and CDR2 LQKENI. Trimming pared 3 bases from V and 9 bases from J, leaving 18 bases between.

The chain employs TRBV7-2 and TRBJ2-7; 9 nucleotides agree with TRBD2. CDR3 size: 14 residues. Trimming removed 1 base from V and 6 bases from J; junction bases left unmatched: 4. Germline V gene lookup returns CDR1 SGHTA and CDR2 FQGNSA. The CDR3 is CASSLGVSGSEQYF. DNA for the CDR3: TGTGCCAGCAGCTTAGGGGTTAGCGGGAGCGAGCAGTACTTC.

V usage is TRBV4-1 and J usage is TRBJ2-2; TRBD1 is a possible D gene (5 bases). Per germline, CDR1 MGHRA and CDR2 YSYEKL. The length of the CDR3 is 17 residues. The V end was cut by 0 bases, the J end by 0 bases, with 11 bases between. The CDR3 DNA sequence: TGCGCCAGCAGCCAAGATCAGGGATCCGCGAACACCGGGGAGCTGTTTTTT. Protein product: CASSQDQGSANTGELFF.

The V gene is TRBV19, the J gene TRBJ2-2; D remains unclear. This CDR3 has 14 residues. In germline, CDR1 is LNHDA, CDR2 SQIVND (reference sequence). The ends were cut back, 5 bases at V and 7 bases at J, with 14 bases in the middle. CDR3 in DNA: TGTGCCAGTAGTGTAATATTTTCTAGCGGGGAGCTGTTTTTT. This translates into CASSVIFSSGELFF.

V and J are TRBV4-3 and TRBJ2-1; D is possibly TRBD2 (6 bases). V was shortened by 4 bases and J by 7 bases, with 20 bases between the two germline ends. This CDR3 is built from 16 residues. Germline CDR1 LGHNA, CDR2 YSLEER. CDR3 coding DNA: TGCGCCAGCAGCCGACCGGGGGAGCGGGCTATAAATGAGCAGTTCTTC. Translated: CASSRPGERAINEQFF.